A selection of T cell receptor beta chains follows, all from one sample in a study of T cell repertoires in cytomegalovirus infection. MiXCR, applied by TCRdb to the reads, yields one record per CDR3 protein. This sample has approximately 910,000 distinct CDR3 sequences, with more than 25% found just once. These receptors' antigens are unknown. The specimen was cultured CD8+ T cells from PBMCs, collected from culture after CMV antigen stimulation. These receptors were obtained from a human donor in good health (CMV status not recorded). Some clones in this sample may be carry-over from other donors' samples. Both conserved end residues are trimmed from each CDR3. The order of the fields is V gene, J gene, CDR3 protein.

V: TRBV7-6; J: TRBJ2-3; CDR3: ASSLEGIQDTQY
V: TRBV27; J: TRBJ1-4; CDR3: ASPGTGATTNEKLF
V: TRBV19; J: TRBJ1-1; CDR3: ASSMVTGSTEAF
V: TRBV24-1; J: TRBJ2-5; CDR3: ATSDLRRETQY
V: TRBV20-1; J: TRBJ2-1; CDR3: SAFPMIISHNEQF
V: TRBV23-1; J: TRBJ2-6; CDR3: ASSQSLGSGANVLT
V: TRBV6-5; J: TRBJ2-6; CDR3: ASSYQTGKGGANVLT
V: TRBV4-1; J: TRBJ2-1; CDR3: ASSQEDDRFNEQF
V: TRBV27; J: TRBJ1-6; CDR3: ASTQSKGPGSPLH
V: TRBV7-6; J: TRBJ1-4; CDR3: ASSSTQGINEKLF
V: TRBV7-2; J: TRBJ2-4; CDR3: ASSLGGQNIQY
V: TRBV3-1; J: TRBJ2-7; CDR3: ASSQDGTGVNEQY
V: TRBV24-1; J: TRBJ2-1; CDR3: ATSDLMYNEQF
V: TRBV6-1; J: TRBJ2-1; CDR3: ASSDKGRTIVDEQF
V: TRBV6-5; J: TRBJ1-1; CDR3: VSRQGITEAF
V: TRBV7-2; J: TRBJ1-1; CDR3: ASGRSGRGTEAF
V: TRBV7-6; J: TRBJ2-4; CDR3: ASSLGGRGLY
V: TRBV7-8; J: TRBJ1-1; CDR3: ANTGGWTEAF
V: TRBV11-3; J: TRBJ2-7; CDR3: ASSLPGQTYEQY
V: TRBV20-1; J: TRBJ1-6; CDR3: SAPDRNTFPSSYNSPLH
V: TRBV20-1; J: TRBJ2-1; CDR3: SVPDPRNEQF
V: TRBV20-1; J: TRBJ1-2; CDR3: SASWGGGYT
V: TRBV7-9; J: TRBJ2-7; CDR3: ASSYPSGGHSYEQY
V: TRBV7-9; J: TRBJ2-7; CDR3: ASSLQGATSYEQY
V: TRBV7-9; J: TRBJ1-4; CDR3: ASRPPRGAEKLF
V: TRBV24-1; J: TRBJ2-1; CDR3: ATSDWRALAGAGSYNEQF
V: TRBV7-2; J: TRBJ1-3; CDR3: ASSYTGFGNTIY
V: TRBV5-4; J: TRBJ2-7; CDR3: ASSLAGTVDEQY
V: TRBV27; J: TRBJ2-7; CDR3: ASSFTGDFTYEQY
V: TRBV7-9; J: TRBJ1-5; CDR3: ASSPGDIRGLVHKPLNQPQH
V: TRBV4-1; J: TRBJ1-2; CDR3: ASSQELQVRGYGYT
V: TRBV7-9; J: TRBJ2-5; CDR3: ASSFGQDLQETQY
V: TRBV7-9; J: TRBJ2-4; CDR3: ASSQETGGHLAKNIQY
V: TRBV27; J: TRBJ1-1; CDR3: ASPPTHLDVKRGEAF
V: TRBV5-1; J: TRBJ2-2; CDR3: ASSLHKGPDGELF
V: TRBV7-9; J: TRBJ1-5; CDR3: ASSLEYRGISNQPQH
V: TRBV29-1; J: TRBJ1-2; CDR3: SGQTQGANGYT
V: TRBV6-5; J: TRBJ2-5; CDR3: ASSYSYTGSETQY
V: TRBV5-4; J: TRBJ2-1; CDR3: ASSLLGHNEQF
V: TRBV29-1; J: TRBJ2-2; CDR3: SVGAGGELF
V: TRBV7-2; J: TRBJ2-7; CDR3: ASSLGTRLGEQY
V: TRBV7-6; J: TRBJ2-6; CDR3: ASSLPGTGELTGTNVLT
V: TRBV7-2; J: TRBJ2-1; CDR3: ASSLSLGGPYNEQF
V: TRBV6-1; J: TRBJ1-4; CDR3: AGSEVRGIGEKLF
V: TRBV7-9; J: TRBJ1-1; CDR3: ASSLGGTGTF
V: TRBV6-5; J: TRBJ2-1; CDR3: ASSYAAGGYYNEQF
V: TRBV28; J: TRBJ2-6; CDR3: ASSEDSPGANVLT
V: TRBV7-2; J: TRBJ2-1; CDR3: ASSQRSGGYNEQF
V: TRBV5-1; J: TRBJ1-2; CDR3: ASSEGQGRYGYT
V: TRBV6-1; J: TRBJ2-6; CDR3: ASSSTAPAGANVLT
V: TRBV20-1; J: TRBJ1-1; CDR3: SAPQAAEAF
V: TRBV28; J: TRBJ1-5; CDR3: ASSLFLRLGTGTGEGGQPQH
V: TRBV2; J: TRBJ1-2; CDR3: AIQRGADGYT
V: TRBV7-8; J: TRBJ2-7; CDR3: ASSSILRIPGQSYEQY
V: TRBV5-1; J: TRBJ2-7; CDR3: ASSLGDLSYEQY
V: TRBV12-3/TRBV12-4; J: TRBJ2-1; CDR3: ASSLPGGIYNEQF
V: TRBV27; J: TRBJ1-3; CDR3: VSSGGLYGNTIY